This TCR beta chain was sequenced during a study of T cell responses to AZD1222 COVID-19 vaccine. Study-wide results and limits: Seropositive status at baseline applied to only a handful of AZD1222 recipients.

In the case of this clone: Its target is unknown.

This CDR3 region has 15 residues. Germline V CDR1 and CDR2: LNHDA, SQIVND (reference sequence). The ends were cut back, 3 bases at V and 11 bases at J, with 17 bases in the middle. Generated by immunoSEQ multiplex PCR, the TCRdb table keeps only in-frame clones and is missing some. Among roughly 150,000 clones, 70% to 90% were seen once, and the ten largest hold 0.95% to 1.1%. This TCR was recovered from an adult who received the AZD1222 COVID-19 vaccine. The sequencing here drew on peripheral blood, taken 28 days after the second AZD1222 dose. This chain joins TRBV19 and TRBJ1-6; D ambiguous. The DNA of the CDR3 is TGTGCCAGTAGTATCAGCCACGGTGGAGGGACACCCCTCCACTTT. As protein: CASSISHGGGTPLHF.